The sequence of this T cell receptor beta chain was determined in a study of T-cell memory formation after mild COVID-19. General observations from the study: Clones contracting across day 15 to 85 had a balanced CD4/CD8 profile; later expanding clones leaned CD4+. Mostly located in CM and EM were contracting CD4+ clones, with contracting CD8+ clones located in EMRA.

TCRdb recomputed calls from the 5' RACE reads with MiXCR, one row per CDR3 protein. The sample holds just under 550,000 distinct CDR3 sequences, roughly 20% seen once. The V gene's germline CDR1 is SGHDN and CDR2 FVKESK. CDR3 length: 13 residues. This clonotype was observed a few times. Its specificity is not known. Mismatch with germline at one junction end may stem from a read error. The receptor was isolated from an adult woman who had mild COVID-19 (a few samples of this study predate the infection). Cell type and time point are not known. The sample was PBMCs or a T cell subset sorted from them (not recorded which). The V and J genes are TRBV14 and TRBJ2-5; D uncertain. The CDR3 loop reads CASSQDSRTETWF. CDR3 nucleotide sequence: TGTGCCAGCAGCCAAGATTCGAGGACGGAGACTTGGTTC.